Listed below are T cell receptor beta chains from one sample, sequenced in a study of blood T cells in healthy people across ages. A single record per CDR3 protein comes from TCRdb applying MiXCR to the 5' RACE reads. Among roughly 700,000 distinct CDR3 sequences listed, 45% to 50% were seen once. Sequenced input: blood. These receptors came from an older woman in good health. CDR3s include the opening cysteine and the closing phenylalanine or tryptophan. The D gene is left open where the match is weak.

V gene,D gene,CDR3 protein
TRBV9,TRBD1,CASSPADRGGEQFF
TRBV7-6,TRBD2,CASKLAGDNEQYF
TRBV20-1,-,CSARSGNEQFF
TRBV28,TRBD2,CASSAGHASGVYEQYF
TRBV20-1,-,CSAPGLNRHEQFF
TRBV28,TRBD2,CASSPVAGGGYEQYF
TRBV6-2/TRBV6-3,-,CASSYYPGRAPLNEQFF
TRBV29-1,TRBD1,CSVTGTGMQASTDTQYF
TRBV7-3,TRBD1,CASSLGTEADTQYF
TRBV4-1,-,CASSQERMGLNEQFF
TRBV6-2/TRBV6-3,-,CASSYSGRHEQYF
TRBV9,TRBD2,CASSVDDGRAADTQYF
TRBV28,TRBD1,CASSWDRPNNEQFF
TRBV7-2,TRBD1,CASSSRQGYTGELFF
TRBV7-2,TRBD2,CASSSSGSSIGQFF
TRBV12-3/TRBV12-4,TRBD1,CASTDRGQRNEQYF
TRBV29-1,-,CSAVTRSLEQYF